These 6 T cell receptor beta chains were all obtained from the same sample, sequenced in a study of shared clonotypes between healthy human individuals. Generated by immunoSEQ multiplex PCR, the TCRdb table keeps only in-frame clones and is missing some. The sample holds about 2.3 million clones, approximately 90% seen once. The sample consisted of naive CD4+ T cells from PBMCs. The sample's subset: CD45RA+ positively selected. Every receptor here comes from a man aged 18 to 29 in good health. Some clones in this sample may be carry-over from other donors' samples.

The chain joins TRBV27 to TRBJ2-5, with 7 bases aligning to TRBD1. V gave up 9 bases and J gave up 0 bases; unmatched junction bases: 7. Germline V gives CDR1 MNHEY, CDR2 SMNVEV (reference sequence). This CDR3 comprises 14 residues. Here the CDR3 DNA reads TGTGCCAGGAATGGGACAGCGTACCAAGAGACCCAGTACTTC. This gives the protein CARNGTAYQETQYF.

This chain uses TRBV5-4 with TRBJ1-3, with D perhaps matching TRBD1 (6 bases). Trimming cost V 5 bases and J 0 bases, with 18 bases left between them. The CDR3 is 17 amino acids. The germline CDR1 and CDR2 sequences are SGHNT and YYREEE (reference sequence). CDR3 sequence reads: CASRPGRDIHSGNTIYF. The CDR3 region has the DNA TGTGCCAGCAGGCCCGGAAGGGACATCCACTCTGGAAACACCATATATTTT.

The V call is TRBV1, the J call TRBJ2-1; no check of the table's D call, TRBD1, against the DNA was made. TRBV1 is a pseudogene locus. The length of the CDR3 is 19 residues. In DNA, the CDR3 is TGCACCAGCAGCCTAGATAAGTTAGGGGGTCTAAGCTCCTACAATGAGCAGTTCTTC. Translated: CTSSLDKLGGLSSYNEQFF.

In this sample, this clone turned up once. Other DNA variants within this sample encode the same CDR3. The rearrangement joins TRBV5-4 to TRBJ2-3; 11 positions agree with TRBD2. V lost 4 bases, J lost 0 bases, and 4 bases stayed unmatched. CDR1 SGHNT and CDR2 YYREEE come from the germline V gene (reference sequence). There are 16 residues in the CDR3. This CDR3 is CASSPRTSGSTDTQYF. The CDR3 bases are TGTGCCAGCAGCCCCCGGACTAGCGGGAGCACAGATACGCAGTATTTT.

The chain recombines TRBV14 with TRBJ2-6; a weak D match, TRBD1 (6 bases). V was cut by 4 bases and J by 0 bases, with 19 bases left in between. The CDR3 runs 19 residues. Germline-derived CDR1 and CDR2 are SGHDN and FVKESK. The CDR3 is CASSLTRTALYSGANVLTF. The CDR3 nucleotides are TGTGCCAGCAGCCTAACGAGGACAGCCCTTTACTCTGGGGCCAACGTCCTGACTTTC.

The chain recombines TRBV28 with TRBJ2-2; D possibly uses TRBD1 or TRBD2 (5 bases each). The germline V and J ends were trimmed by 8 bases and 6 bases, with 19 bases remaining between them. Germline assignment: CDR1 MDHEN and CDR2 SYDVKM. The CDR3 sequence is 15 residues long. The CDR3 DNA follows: TGTGCCAGCCAAACTCCCGGGACCGTTCCCGGGGAGCTGTTTTTT. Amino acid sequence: CASQTPGTVPGELFF.